This TCR beta chain was captured in a study of CD4 T cells in relation to SARS-CoV-2 and coronaviruses. TCRdb keeps only in-frame clones here, not all; method: immunoSEQ multiplex PCR. The table shows around 20,000 clones, with 65% to 75% occurring only once. The CDR3 loop spans 15 amino acids. The ends were cut back, 4 bases at V and 2 bases at J, with 15 bases in the middle. CDR1 and CDR2 from the germline V gene are SGHRS and YFSETQ. Unexposed donor CD4+ T cells date from 2011-2018, before the COVID-19 pandemic. After about 10 days of culture, CD4+ T cells were isolated. Each well had a few million PBMCs in around 5.3% human AB serum with IL-2. This clone was counted only a few times. Antigen unknown. Study-level findings and limits: Samples before the pandemic and after infection were not matched within any donor. No crossreactivity against non-spike viral proteins was tested here.

The material sequenced was CD4+ T cells from PBMCs, cultured in vitro. The TCR originated in a human donor in good health. The chain couples TRBV5-1 to TRBJ1-2; unclear D gene. In nucleotides, the CDR3 is TGCGCCAGCAGCACCCGACCTGGCACCAACTATGGCTACACCTTC. This gives the protein CASSTRPGTNYGYTF.